The text below deals with one T cell receptor (beta chain). In this sample, this clonotype turned up a few times. It lacks a known antigen. Base quality data are lacking; no much larger clone is found one base away. The junction carries 2 bases between V and J, which are trimmed by 0 bases and 2 bases respectively. From its cysteine to its phenylalanine, the CDR3 spans 12 amino acids. CDR3 DNA is the only sequence kept; it has 36 bases, read in frame from the first base. The germline V gene (reference sequence) provides CDR1 SEHNR and CDR2 FQNEAQ. Read against the paper, the sample's treatment or condition label means: in vitro stimulation with specific CMV peptide epitopes to enrich CMV-specific T cells. The entry originates in a study of T cell repertoires in cytomegalovirus infection (dated by TCRdb to 2018 to 2020). Context from the whole study: Peptide stimulations targeted recently identified HLA-C-restricted CMV epitopes, whose presentation resists viral immunomodulation, together with well-studied HLA-B-restricted epitopes. Donor HLA type was relevant to the analysis, as public TCR beta signatures indicated carriage of CMV infection together with the matching HLA type.

This sample was sequenced with an Illumina HiSeq 1500. The raw public data were reprocessed by TCRdb itself: fastp quality trimming at Q25, MiXCR clonotype calling, in-frame beta chains only. Identical CDR3 proteins give one entry, which carries the most common genes and DNA. This sample has roughly 200,000 distinct CDR3 sequences in its table, and around two fifths of those were observed once. The top ten clonotypes cover 59% of the sample. Study-wide findings and limitations: Carriers of CMV infection plus the relevant HLA type were discriminated by the cumulative frequency of public TCR beta family members in the study cohort and in an independent approximately 350-donor cohort. The ex vivo response was dominated by HLA-C-restricted CMV-specific TCR beta clonotypes, which also provided the single most frequent clonotype in two of eight donors.

The sequenced sample was CD8+ T cells from cultured PBMCs, obtained from culture after CMV antigen stimulation. This receptor was taken from a human donor in good health (CMV status not recorded). Some clones in this sample may be carry-over from other donors' samples. The rearranged segments are TRBV7-9 and TRBJ2-7; too little of a D gene remains to name it. The CDR3 amino acid sequence is: CASSLAPYEQYF. The sequenced DNA: TGTGCCAGCAGCTTAGCTCCCTACGAGCAGTACTTC.